This T cell receptor (beta chain) was identified during a study of blood T cell repertoires in COVID-19. Data came from immunoSEQ multiplex PCR; TCRdb stores just in-frame clones and leaves some out. Of approximately 130,000 clones in the sample, around four fifths are singletons; the top ten hold about 13%. Sequencing was performed on peripheral blood. This TCR was recovered from a human donor in a cohort sampled during active COVID-19.

CDR3 coding DNA: TGCAGTGCTAGTCGGGGGACCAATGGCTACACCTTC. Protein product: CSASRGTNGYTF. The rearrangement joins TRBV20-1 to TRBJ1-2; perhaps TRBD1 as D (5 bases). Germline V gives CDR1 DFQATT, CDR2 SNEGSKA (reference sequence). CDR3 length: 12 amino acids. Trimming took off 3 bases at V and 6 bases at J, with 11 bases between the two ends.